This TCR beta chain was captured by sequencing in a study of a mutant IDH1 vaccine in newly diagnosed glioma. The sample's time point: week 47, end of study. What each vaccine dose contained was 300 ug of mutant IDH1 20-mer peptide, accompanied by topical imiquimod. Concerning this clone itself: The antigen is undetermined.

Whole-study results and caveats: Induction of immune responses by the vaccine occurred in roughly 93% of patients.

This table comes from immunoSEQ multiplex PCR, and its TCRdb copy is limited to in-frame clones, with some not included. Here the sample spans some 56,000 clones, about 71% being singletons. The receptor comes from a man aged 50 to 60 with glioma. The sample consisted of PBMCs, taken from a glioma patient whose treatment included an IDH1 peptide vaccine.

The CDR3 spells CASSERVGLSSTDTQYF. For the CDR3, the DNA is TGTGCCAGCAGTGAAAGGGTCGGACTAAGTAGCACAGATACGCAGTATTTT. The chain combines TRBV2 with TRBJ2-3; D perhaps matches TRBD2 (6 bases). Germline V gives CDR1 SNHLY, CDR2 FYNNEI. V was cut by 2 bases and J by 0 bases, with 15 bases left in between. The CDR3 runs 17 residues.